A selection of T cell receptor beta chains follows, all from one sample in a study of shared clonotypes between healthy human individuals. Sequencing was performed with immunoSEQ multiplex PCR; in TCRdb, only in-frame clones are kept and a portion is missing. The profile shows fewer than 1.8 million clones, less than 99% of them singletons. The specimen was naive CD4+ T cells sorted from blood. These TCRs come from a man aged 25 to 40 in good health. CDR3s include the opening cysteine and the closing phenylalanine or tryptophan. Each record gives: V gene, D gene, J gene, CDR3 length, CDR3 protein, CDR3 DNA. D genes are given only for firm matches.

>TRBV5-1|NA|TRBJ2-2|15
CASSRGGTDTGELFF
TGCGCCAGCAGCCGGGGCGGGACGGACACCGGGGAGCTGTTTTTT
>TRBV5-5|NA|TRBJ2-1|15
CASSLGPVSYNEQFF
TGTGCCAGCAGCTTGGGGCCAGTCTCCTACAATGAGCAGTTCTTC
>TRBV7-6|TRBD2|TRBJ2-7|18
CASSLAVVGGSFSYEQYF
TGTGCCAGCAGCTTAGCAGTTGTAGGCGGGAGCTTCTCCTACGAGCAGTACTTC
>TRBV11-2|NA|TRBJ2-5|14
CASSFPLYQETQYF
TGTGCCAGCAGCTTCCCACTGTACCAAGAGACCCAGTACTTC
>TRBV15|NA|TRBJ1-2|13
CATSRAGAHGYTF
TGTGCCACCAGCAGAGCAGGGGCGCATGGCTACACCTTC
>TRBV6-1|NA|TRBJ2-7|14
CATSRHGDSYEQYF
TGTGCCACATCCAGACACGGGGATTCCTACGAGCAGTACTTC
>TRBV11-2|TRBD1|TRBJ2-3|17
CASSSYLEGARGDTQYF
TGTGCCAGCAGCTCATATCTTGAGGGGGCGAGGGGAGATACGCAGTATTTT
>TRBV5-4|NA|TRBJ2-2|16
CASSPTGRQGSGELFF
TGTGCCAGCAGCCCAACGGGCCGCCAGGGTTCCGGGGAGCTGTTTTTT
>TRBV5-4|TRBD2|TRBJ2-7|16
CASSSPGLAGGHEQYF
TGTGCCAGCAGCTCCCCGGGACTAGCGGGAGGGCACGAGCAGTACTTC
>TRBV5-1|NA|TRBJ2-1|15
CASSRRESAYNEQFF
TGCGCCAGCAGCAGGCGGGAAAGCGCTTACAATGAGCAGTTCTTC
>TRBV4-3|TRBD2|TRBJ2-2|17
CASSQDRLAGITGELFF
TGCGCCAGCAGCCAAGATAGACTAGCGGGTATCACCGGGGAGCTGTTTTTT
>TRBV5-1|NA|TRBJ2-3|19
CASSLLGTKTIVFTDTQYF
TGCGCCAGCAGCTTGCTCGGAACTAAGACTATCGTCTTCACAGATACGCAGTATTTT
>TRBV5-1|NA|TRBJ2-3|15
CASSPVADYTDTQYF
TGCGCCAGCAGCCCCGTAGCGGATTACACAGATACGCAGTATTTT
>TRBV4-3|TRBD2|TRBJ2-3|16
CASSQESSGLDHTQYF
TGCGCCAGCAGCCAAGAGAGTTCGGGACTAGACCATACGCAGTATTTT
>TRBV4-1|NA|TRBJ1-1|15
CASSQERQMNTEAFF
TGCGCCAGCAGCCAAGAGAGGCAGATGAACACTGAAGCTTTCTTT
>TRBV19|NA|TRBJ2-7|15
CASSISGTLSYEQYF
TGTGCCAGTAGTATATCCGGGACCCTTTCCTACGAGCAGTACTTC
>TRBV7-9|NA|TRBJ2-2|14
CASLRSPNTGELFF
TGTGCCAGCCTTAGAAGCCCGAACACCGGGGAGCTGTTTTTT
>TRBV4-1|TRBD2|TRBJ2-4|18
CASSQESGAGTKGNIQYF
TGCGCCAGCAGCCAAGAGAGCGGGGCAGGGACCAAGGGAAACATTCAGTACTTC
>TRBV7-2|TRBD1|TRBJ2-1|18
CASSLTGVVGQLYNEQFF
TGTGCCAGCAGCTTAACGGGTGTAGTGGGACAGTTATACAATGAGCAGTTCTTC
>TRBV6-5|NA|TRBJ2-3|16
CASSSSTSGSTDTQYF
NA